The 3 T cell receptor beta chains presented below share a single source sample, sequenced in a study of regulatory T cells in long-lasting Graves disease. As to time point: persistent/refractory GD, antithyroid drugs over 5 years with positive TRAb. With RNA extracted from PBMCs as input, the TCR library was made. The authors built TCR beta libraries using iRepertoire HTBI primers and Arm-PCR of CDR3 regions. TCRdb fed the multiplex PCR reads into MiXCR, producing one record per CDR3 protein. The profile covers about 470,000 distinct CDR3 sequences, with approximately 21% appearing a single time and approximately 6.4% taken by the ten largest. The material was peripheral blood mononuclear cells (PBMCs), obtained when the disease was refractory, from a patient treated with antithyroid drugs. The receptors here all came from a female donor with Graves disease.

This clonotype occurred many times. J is TRBJ1-2 and V is TRBV28; D unclear. Looked up from germline, CDR1 is MDHEN and CDR2 is SYDVKM. This CDR3 comprises 13 residues. Between the trimmed V and J ends, which lost 6 bases and 5 bases, there was a span of 13 bases. Written as DNA, the CDR3 is TGTGCCAGCAGCCTCGGGAGAGGTTATGGCTACACCTTC. Translating it yields CASSLGRGYGYTF.

This clonotype was seen ten or more times. The V gene is TRBV12-3 or TRBV12-4, the J gene TRBJ2-7; no definite D call. V was clipped by 6 bases and J by 3 bases, with 18 bases between them. This CDR3 is 15 amino acids long. The CDR3 sequence is CASSHGPLGNYEQYF. DNA for the CDR3: TGTGCCAGCAGCCATGGACCGTTGGGAAACTACGAGCAGTACTTC.

This CDR3 is CASSLVVLAEQETQYF. The CDR3 DNA is TGCGCCAGCAGCTTGGTAGTACTAGCAGAACAAGAGACCCAGTACTTC. The V gene is TRBV5-1, the J gene TRBJ2-5; TRBD2 is a possible D gene (6 bases). This CDR3 has 16 residues. Germline CDR1 SGHRS, CDR2 YFSETQ. V was trimmed by 0 bases and J by 2 bases, leaving 14 bases between them.